These 9 T cell receptor beta chains were sequenced from one sample in a study of cytomegalovirus exposure and HLA in healthy donors. The PCR made use of 60 Vbeta and 13 Jbeta primers. Measured with immunoSEQ multiplex PCR; TCRdb has only the in-frame clones, and not every one. The sample lists 210,000 or so clones; about 74% were seen once. Input material: PBMCs. These receptors were collected from a man between 35 and 55 years old in good health and CMV-seronegative.

The chain combines TRBV21-1 with TRBJ2-1; no DNA check was done on the table's D call, TRBD1. TRBV21-1 represents a pseudogene. The CDR3 length is 11 residues. DNA of the CDR3: TGTGCCAGCAGCAAAAGTCAGGAGCAGTTCTTC. Protein product: CASSKSQEQFF.

The V call is TRBV5-4, the J call TRBJ1-1; maybe TRBD1 (5 bases). V was pared by 1 base and J by 1 base, with 8 bases between. The CDR3 extends over 14 amino acids. The germline gives CDR1 SGHNT, CDR2 YYREEE (reference sequence). CDR3 DNA: TGTGCCAGCAGCTTGTACAGGTCGAACACTGAAGCTTTCTTT. Protein product: CASSLYRSNTEAFF.

This chain connects TRBV5-1 to TRBJ2-2, with TRBD1 as a possible D gene (5 bases). This CDR3 spans 16 amino acids. CDR1 is SGHRS and CDR2 is YFSETQ in the germline V gene. With 2 bases removed from V and 4 bases from J, the gap between germline ends came to 15 bases. The CDR3: CASSLNLQGSTGELFF. The CDR3 DNA reads TGCGCCAGCAGCTTAAACTTGCAGGGCAGCACCGGGGAGCTGTTTTTT.

CDR3 amino acids: CASSRVSDRVYGYTF. In DNA form, the CDR3 reads TGTGCCAGCAGTAGGGTCTCGGACAGGGTCTATGGCTACACCTTC. The genes are TRBV28 and TRBJ1-2; 8 nucleotides line up with TRBD1. The ends lost 5 bases at V and 4 bases at J; junction bases unmatched: 9. Per the germline V gene, CDR1 is MDHEN and CDR2 is SYDVKM. The CDR3 runs to 15 residues.

This clone turned up a few times. The rearrangement links TRBV2 to TRBJ1-1; D is unclear. The germline gives CDR1 SNHLY, CDR2 FYNNEI. V lost 8 bases, J lost 5 bases, and 9 bases lay in between. This CDR3 is built from 11 residues. DNA for the CDR3: TGTGCCAGCTTCTCGGGGACTGAAGCTTTCTTT. Protein: CASFSGTEAFF.

The genes are TRBV7-7 and TRBJ2-1; 9 bases are shared with TRBD1. There are 14 residues in the CDR3. CDR1 is SSHAT, CDR2 FNYEAQ, per germline (reference sequence). V was clipped by 7 bases and J by 4 bases; unmatched bases: 5. This CDR3 is CASKPGQGYNEQFF. DNA for the CDR3: TGTGCCAGCAAGCCGGGACAGGGTTACAATGAGCAGTTCTTC.

The gene calls are TRBV19 and TRBJ2-7, with D possibly being TRBD1 (6 bases). From germline, CDR1 is LNHDA and CDR2 SQIVND (reference sequence). The germline V and J ends were trimmed by 5 bases and 4 bases, with 9 bases remaining between them. The CDR3 loop spans 12 amino acids. CDR3 coding DNA: TGTGCCAGTAGTTCAGGGGAATACGAGCAGTACTTC. Protein product: CASSSGEYEQYF. Using reference TRBV19 and TRBJ2-7 for the parts outside the CDR3, the full variable domain is DGGITQSPKYLFRKEGQNVTLSCEQNLNHDAMYWYRQDPGQGLRLIYYSQIVNDFQKGDIAEGYSVSREKKESFPLTVTSAQKNPTAFYLCASSSGEYEQYFGPGTRLTVT.

The chain links TRBV5-1 to TRBJ2-3; weak D call: TRBD1 (6 bases). The CDR3 has 15 residues. V dropped 4 bases and J dropped 0 bases, with 12 bases sitting between them. Germline V gene data show CDR1 as SGHRS and CDR2 as YFSETQ. The CDR3 nucleotides read TGCGCCAGCAGCCTAAAGACAGGCAGCACAGATACGCAGTATTTT. Protein product: CASSLKTGSTDTQYF. The full variable domain, in which reference TRBV5-1 and TRBJ2-3 provide the parts outside the CDR3, is KAGVTQTPRYLIKTRGQQVTLSCSPISGHRSVSWYQQTPGQGLQFLFEYFSETQRNKGNFPGRFSGRQFSNSRSEMNVSTLELGDSALYLCASSLKTGSTDTQYFGPGTRLTVL.

Here the CDR3 DNA reads TGTGCCATCAGTGACGGCGGGCCCGAAGAGACCCAGTACTTC. Its protein is CAISDGGPEETQYF. V usage is TRBV10-3 and J usage is TRBJ2-5, with D possibly matching TRBD2 (5 bases). Between the trimmed V and J ends, which lost 3 bases and 3 bases, there was a span of 11 bases. Germline CDR1 reads ENHRY; CDR2 reads SYGVKD. This CDR3 has 14 amino acids.